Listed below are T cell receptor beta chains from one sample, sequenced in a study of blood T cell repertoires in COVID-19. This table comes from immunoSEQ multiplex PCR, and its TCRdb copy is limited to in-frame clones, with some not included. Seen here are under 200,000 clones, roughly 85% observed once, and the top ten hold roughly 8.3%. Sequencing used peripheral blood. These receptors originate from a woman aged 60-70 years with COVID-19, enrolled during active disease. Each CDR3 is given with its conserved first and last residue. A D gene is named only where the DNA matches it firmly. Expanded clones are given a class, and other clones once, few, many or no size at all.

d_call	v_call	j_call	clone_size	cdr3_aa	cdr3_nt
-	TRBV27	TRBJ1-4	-	CASSLSITGGNEKLFF	TGTGCCAGCAGTTTATCGATAACCGGGGGTAATGAAAAACTGTTTTTT
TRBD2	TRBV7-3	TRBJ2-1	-	CASSLRAGLAGDEQFF	TGTGCCAGCAGCTTAAGAGCGGGACTAGCGGGGGATGAGCAGTTCTTC
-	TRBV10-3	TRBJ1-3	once	CAITEGDPGSGNTIYF	TGTGCCATCACCGAGGGCGACCCAGGCTCTGGAAACACCATATATTTT
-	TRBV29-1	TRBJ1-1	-	CSALSALIGKAFF	TGCAGCGCCCTATCAGCTTTGATCGGGAAAGCTTTCTTT
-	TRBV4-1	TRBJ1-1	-	CASSQASRVNTEAFF	TGCGCCAGCAGCCAAGCTAGTCGGGTGAACACTGAAGCTTTCTTT
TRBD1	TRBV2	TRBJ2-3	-	CASSRGLNTDTQYF	TGTGCCAGCTCCAGGGGGCTAAACACAGATACGCAGTATTTT
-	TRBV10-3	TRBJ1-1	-	CAISESGARENTEAFF	TGTGCCATCAGTGAGTCAGGGGCCAGGGAAAACACTGAAGCTTTCTTT
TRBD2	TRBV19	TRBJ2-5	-	CASSISATSGMEETQYF	TGTGCCAGTAGTATATCGGCGACTAGCGGGATGGAAGAGACCCAGTACTTC
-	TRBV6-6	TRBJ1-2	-	CASRFRDTNNPYGYTF	TGTGCCAGCAGATTCCGGGACACAAACAACCCCTATGGCTACACCTTC
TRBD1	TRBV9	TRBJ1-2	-	CASSVQDRVNYGYTF	TGTGCCAGCAGCGTCCAGGACAGGGTAAACTATGGCTACACCTTC
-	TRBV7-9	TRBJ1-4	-	CASSLEGATTNEKLFF	TGTGCCAGCAGCTTAGAGGGAGCTACAACTAATGAAAAACTGTTTTTT
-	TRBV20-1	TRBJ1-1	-	CSAPRTFEAFF	TGCAGTGCTCCGAGGACATTTGAAGCTTTCTTT
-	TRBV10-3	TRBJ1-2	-	CAISPQDYGYTF	TGTGCCATCAGTCCTCAGGACTATGGCTACACCTTC
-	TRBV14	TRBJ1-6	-	CASSPYGGNSPLHF	TGTGCCAGCAGCCCATACGGGGGGAATTCACCCCTCCACTTT
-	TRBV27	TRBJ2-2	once	CASSWGQGGTGELFF	TGTGCCAGCAGCTGGGGTCAGGGCGGCACCGGGGAGCTGTTTTTT
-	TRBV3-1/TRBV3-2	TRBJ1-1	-	CASSQDPLGGGDTEAFF	TGTGCCAGCAGCCAAGACCCCTTAGGGGGAGGGGACACTGAAGCTTTCTTT
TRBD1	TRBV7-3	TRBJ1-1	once	CASSLQGALNTEAFF	TGTGCCAGCAGCTTACAGGGGGCGTTAAACACTGAAGCTTTCTTT
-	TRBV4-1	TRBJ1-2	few	CASSQEKGIAGSSSNYGYTF	TGCGCCAGCAGCCAAGAAAAGGGTATTGCGGGTAGTTCTAGCAACTATGGCTACACCTTC
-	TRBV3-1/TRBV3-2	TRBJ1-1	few	CASSQGQSNTEAFF	TGTGCCAGCAGCCAAGGACAGTCGAACACTGAAGCTTTCTTT
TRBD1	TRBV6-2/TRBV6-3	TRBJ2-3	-	CASSYNRGPRTDTQYF	TGTGCCAGCAGTTACAACAGGGGCCCCCGCACAGATACGCAGTATTTT
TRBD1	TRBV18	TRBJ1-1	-	CASSLGQGANTEAFF	TGTGCCAGCTCATTGGGACAGGGAGCGAACACTGAAGCTTTCTTT
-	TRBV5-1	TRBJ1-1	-	CASSLGTVMNTEAFF	TGCGCCAGCAGCTTGGGGACAGTGATGAACACTGAAGCTTTCTTT
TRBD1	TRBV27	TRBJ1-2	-	CASRDREHYGYTF	TGTGCCAGCAGGGACAGGGAGCACTATGGCTACACCTTC
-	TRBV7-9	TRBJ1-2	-	CASSSTWTEIYGYTF	TGTGCCAGCAGCTCTACCTGGACAGAGATATATGGCTACACCTTC
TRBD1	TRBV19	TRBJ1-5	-	CASSIDRGQGARGNQPQHF	TGTGCCAGTAGTATAGATCGGGGACAGGGGGCTCGGGGCAATCAGCCCCAGCATTTT
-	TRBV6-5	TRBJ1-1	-	CASRPPGGVGAFF	TGTGCCAGCAGGCCGCCGGGGGGCGTGGGGGCTTTCTTT
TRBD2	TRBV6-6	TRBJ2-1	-	CASHRGGDNEQFF	TGTGCCAGCCATCGGGGGGGGGACAATGAGCAGTTCTTC
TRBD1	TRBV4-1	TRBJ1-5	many	CASSQLTGFGNQPQHF	TGCGCCAGCAGCCAACTGACAGGGTTCGGCAATCAGCCCCAGCATTTT
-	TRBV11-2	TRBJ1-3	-	CASSSRSGNTIYF	TGTGCCAGCAGCTCCCGGTCTGGAAACACCATATATTTT
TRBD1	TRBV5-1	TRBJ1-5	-	CASSLEGGRQPQHF	TGCGCCAGCAGCTTGGAAGGGGGCAGGCAGCCCCAGCATTTT
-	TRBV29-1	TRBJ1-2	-	CSVGEINYGYTF	TGCAGCGTTGGGGAGATTAACTATGGCTACACCTTC
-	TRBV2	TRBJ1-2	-	CASIFRGALGGYTF	TGTGCCAGCATTTTCAGGGGCGCCTTGGGGGGCTACACCTTC
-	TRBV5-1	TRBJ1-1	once	CASSLPTPINTEAFF	TGCGCCAGCAGCCTCCCGACACCCATAAACACTGAAGCTTTCTTT
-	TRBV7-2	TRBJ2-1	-	CASSLAGASYNEQFF	TGTGCCAGCAGCTTAGCAGGGGCCTCCTACAATGAGCAGTTCTTC
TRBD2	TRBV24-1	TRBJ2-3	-	CATRPGGGTDTQYF	TGTGCCACCAGGCCGGGGGGGGGCACAGATACGCAGTATTTT
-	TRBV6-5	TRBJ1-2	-	CASSYDIKVRGYTF	TGTGCCAGCAGTTACGATATCAAGGTGCGGGGCTACACCTTC
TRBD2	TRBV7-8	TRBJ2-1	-	CASSLSGGSSYNEQFF	TGTGCCAGCAGCTTAAGCGGGGGGAGCTCCTACAATGAGCAGTTCTTC
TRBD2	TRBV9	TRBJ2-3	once	CASSLPLAGGSSTDTQYF	TGTGCCAGCAGCCTCCCCCTAGCCGGGGGGAGTTCCACAGATACGCAGTATTTT
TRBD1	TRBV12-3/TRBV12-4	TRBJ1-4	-	CASRQGFNEKLFF	TGTGCCAGTAGACAGGGCTTCAATGAAAAACTGTTTTTT
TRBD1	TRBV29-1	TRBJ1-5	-	CSAIPGTGDQPQHF	TGCAGCGCGATTCCCGGGACAGGGGACCAGCCCCAGCATTTT
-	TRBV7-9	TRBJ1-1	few	CASSLVRQLNTEAFF	TGTGCCAGCAGCTTAGTTCGACAGTTGAACACTGAAGCTTTCTTT
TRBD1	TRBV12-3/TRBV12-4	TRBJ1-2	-	CASTLGQGIAF	TGTGCCAGCACCTTGGGACAGGGAATTGCCTTC
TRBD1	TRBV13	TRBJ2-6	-	CASSLYGQGSGANVLTF	TGTGCCAGCAGCTTATATGGACAGGGCTCTGGGGCCAACGTCCTGACTTTC
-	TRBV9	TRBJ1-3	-	CASSVEGLGAISGNTIYF	TGTGCCAGCAGCGTAGAGGGATTGGGGGCCATCTCTGGAAACACCATATATTTT
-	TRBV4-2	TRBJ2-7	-	CASSQDLAVAYEQYF	TGTGCCAGCAGCCAAGATTTAGCGGTGGCCTACGAGCAGTACTTC
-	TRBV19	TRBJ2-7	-	CASSIRRDSYEQYF	TGTGCCAGTAGTATCCGCAGGGACTCCTACGAGCAGTACTTC
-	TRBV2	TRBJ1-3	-	CASSEAETVSGNTIYF	TGTGCCAGCAGTGAAGCGGAGACAGTCTCTGGAAACACCATATATTTT
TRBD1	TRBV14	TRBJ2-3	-	CASSPADRRTVGDTQYF	TGTGCCAGCAGCCCTGCGGACAGGCGAACTGTAGGGGATACGCAGTATTTT
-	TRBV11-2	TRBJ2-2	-	CASSLILAGELFF	TGTGCCAGCAGCTTGATCCTAGCCGGGGAGCTGTTTTTT
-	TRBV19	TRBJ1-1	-	CASTWGQNTEAFF	TGTGCCAGTACCTGGGGGCAGAACACTGAAGCTTTCTTT
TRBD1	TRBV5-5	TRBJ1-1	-	CASSLRQGGLLNTEAFF	TGTGCCAGCAGCTTGCGGCAGGGGGGCCTCCTGAACACTGAAGCTTTCTTT
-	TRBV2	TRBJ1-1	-	CASAPGRVGTEAFF	TGTGCCAGCGCCCCGGGCAGGGTTGGCACTGAAGCTTTCTTT
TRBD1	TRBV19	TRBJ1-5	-	CASSTDREQPQHF	TGTGCCAGTAGTACGGACAGGGAGCAGCCCCAGCATTTT
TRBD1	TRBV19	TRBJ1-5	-	CASSSGQGARSNQPQHF	TGTGCCAGTAGTAGTGGACAGGGGGCCCGTAGCAATCAGCCCCAGCATTTT
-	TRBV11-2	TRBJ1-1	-	CASSPRQAMNTEAFF	TGTGCCAGCAGCCCGAGACAGGCCATGAACACTGAAGCTTTCTTT
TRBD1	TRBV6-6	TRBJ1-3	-	CASSPDRVGNTIYF	TGTGCCAGCAGTCCGGACAGGGTTGGAAACACCATATATTTT
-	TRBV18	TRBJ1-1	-	CASSPQTGNTEAFF	TGTGCCAGCTCACCACAGACAGGGAACACTGAAGCTTTCTTT
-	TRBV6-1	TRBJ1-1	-	CASSESGRIYTEAFF	TGTGCCAGCAGTGAAAGCGGCAGGATCTACACTGAAGCTTTCTTT
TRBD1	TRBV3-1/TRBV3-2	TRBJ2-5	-	CASSPPSTGVQETQYF	TGTGCCAGCAGCCCGCCTTCGACAGGGGTGCAAGAGACCCAGTACTTC
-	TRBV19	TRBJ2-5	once	CASSIERQARGTQYF	TGTGCCAGTAGTATAGAGCGACAGGCGAGAGGGACCCAGTACTTC